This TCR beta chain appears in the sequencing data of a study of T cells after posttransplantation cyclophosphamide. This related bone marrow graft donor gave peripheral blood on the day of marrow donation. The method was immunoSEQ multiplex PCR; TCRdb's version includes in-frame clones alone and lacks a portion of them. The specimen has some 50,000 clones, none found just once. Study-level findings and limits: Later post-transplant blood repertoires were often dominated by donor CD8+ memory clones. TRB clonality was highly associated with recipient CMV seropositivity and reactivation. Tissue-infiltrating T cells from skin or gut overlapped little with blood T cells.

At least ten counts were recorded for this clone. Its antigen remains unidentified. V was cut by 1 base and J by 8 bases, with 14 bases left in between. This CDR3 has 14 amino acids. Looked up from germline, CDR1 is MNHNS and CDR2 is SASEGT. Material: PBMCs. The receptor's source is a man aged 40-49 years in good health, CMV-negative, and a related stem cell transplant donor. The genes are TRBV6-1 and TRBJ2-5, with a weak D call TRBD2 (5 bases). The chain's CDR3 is CASSEVPGGSTQYF. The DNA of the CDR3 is TGTGCCAGCAGTGAAGTCCCAGGAGGAAGTACCCAGTACTTC.